This T cell receptor beta chain was captured by sequencing in a study of regulatory T cells in long-lasting Graves disease. CDR3 regions were amplified by Arm-PCR using iRepertoire HTBI primers to build TCR beta libraries. A single record per CDR3 protein comes from TCRdb applying MiXCR to the multiplex PCR reads. Seen here are over 350,000 distinct CDR3 sequences, about 15% observed once, and the top ten hold about 8.2%. This clonotype was counted only a few times. Time point here: newly diagnosed GD, antithyroid drugs for less than 3 months. The TCR library was made from RNA extracted from PBMCs. These same records also appear under a second study, on T cells in Graves' hyperthyroidism and ophthalmopathy.

Source: peripheral blood mononuclear cells (PBMCs), taken at new diagnosis, from a patient treated with antithyroid drugs. This TCR was sampled from a woman aged 40 to 49 with Graves disease.

The CDR3 loop reads CASSLGRQGNQPQHF. The CDR3 DNA reads as TGTGCCAGCAGCTTAGGGAGACAGGGTAACCAGCCCCAGCATTTT. V and J are TRBV7-2 and TRBJ1-5; TRBD1 matches 7 bases. V trimming: 1 base; J trimming: 7 bases; junction bases outside the gene matches: 7. The CDR3 covers 15 residues. Germline V gene sequence: CDR1 SGHTA, CDR2 FQGNSA.